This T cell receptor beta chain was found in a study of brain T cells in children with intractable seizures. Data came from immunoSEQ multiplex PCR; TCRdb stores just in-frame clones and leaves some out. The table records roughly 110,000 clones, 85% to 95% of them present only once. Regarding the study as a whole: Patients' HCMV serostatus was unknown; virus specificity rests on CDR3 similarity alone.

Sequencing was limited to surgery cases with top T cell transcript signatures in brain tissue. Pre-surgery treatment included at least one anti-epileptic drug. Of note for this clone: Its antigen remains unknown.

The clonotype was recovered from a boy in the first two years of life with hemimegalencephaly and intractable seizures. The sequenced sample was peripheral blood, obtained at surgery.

The DNA of the CDR3 is TGTGCCAGCACGTTACGCGGGAGGGCCACCGAGCAGTACTTC. It yields the protein CASTLRGRATEQYF. The chain joins TRBV28 to TRBJ2-7, with 9 bases fitting TRBD2. V was pared by 7 bases and J by 6 bases, with 10 bases of the junction left unmatched. Germline CDR1 MDHEN, CDR2 SYDVKM. This CDR3 comprises 14 residues.